These T cell receptor beta chains were read from a single sample in a study of cytomegalovirus exposure and HLA in healthy donors. TCRdb keeps only in-frame clones here, not all; method: immunoSEQ multiplex PCR. Among some 90,000 clones listed, 76% were seen once. The sequencing input was PBMCs. The receptor set was obtained from a man aged 35 to 55 in good health and CMV-seronegative. Both conserved end residues are part of each CDR3. The D gene is left open where the match is weak. The listing skips clone size in some rows; elsewhere it reads once, few, many or a size class.

TRBV19,TRBJ1-2,-,-,TGTGCCAGTAGTACCTACAGAGACGGCTACACCTTC,CASSTYRDGYTF
TRBV7-7,TRBJ2-5,-,few,TGTGCCAGCAGTCAGGGTAGCGGAGCTAAAGAGACCCAGTACTTC,CASSQGSGAKETQYF
TRBV19,TRBJ1-1,-,-,TGTGCCAGTAGGCAATGGTCGGACAGATCCCTGAACACTGAAGCTTTCTTT,CASRQWSDRSLNTEAFF
TRBV5-6,TRBJ2-7,TRBD1,-,TGTGCCAGCAGCTTTATCCAGGGGGCTTACGAGCAGTACTTC,CASSFIQGAYEQYF
TRBV30,TRBJ2-5,TRBD2,-,TGTGCCTGGAGTGTAGGGGGTAGCGGGGCCCAAGAGACCCAGTACTTC,CAWSVGGSGAQETQYF
TRBV9,TRBJ2-1,-,-,TGTGCCAGCAGCGGGTCGGCGGGATCCTCGGATGAGCAGTTCTTC,CASSGSAGSSDEQFF
TRBV7-9,TRBJ1-6,TRBD1,-,TGTGCCAGCAGCTATGACAGGGCGAATTCACCCCTCCACTTT,CASSYDRANSPLHF
TRBV6-5,TRBJ2-7,-,-,TGTGCCAGCAGTACCACAGGGAGGGCCTCCTACGAGCAGTACTTC,CASSTTGRASYEQYF
TRBV5-6,TRBJ2-2,TRBD2,few,TGTGCCAGCAGCTTCACTAGCGCCGGGGAGCTGTTTTTT,CASSFTSAGELFF
TRBV6-1,TRBJ2-7,TRBD2,few,TGTGCCAGCAGAGAAGTAGCGGGGGGGCGGGCCGAGCAGTACTTC,CASREVAGGRAEQYF
TRBV15,TRBJ1-5,-,-,TGTGCCACCAGCGCTGATGGACAGAAAGGTCAGCCCCAGCATTTT,CATSADGQKGQPQHF
TRBV19,TRBJ1-6,TRBD1,-,TGTGCCAGTAGTATACCCGACAGGGGGTTTGTTTACGGTTCACCCCTCCACTTT,CASSIPDRGFVYGSPLHF
TRBV7-2,TRBJ2-5,-,-,TGTGCCAGCAGCTTAGGGCGGGGGCCTCAAGAGACCCAGTACTTC,CASSLGRGPQETQYF
TRBV18,TRBJ1-2,-,few,TGTGCCAGCTCACCGGAGGGATTCTATGGCTACACCTTC,CASSPEGFYGYTF
TRBV7-3,TRBJ2-3,TRBD2,-,TGTGCCAGCAGCCGGGGGGGCACGCAGTATTTT,CASSRGGTQYF
TRBV7-9,TRBJ2-3,-,-,TGTGCCAGCACCCCTAGTACTCGACCTCCGCTCTCAGATACGCAGTATTTT,CASTPSTRPPLSDTQYF
TRBV19,TRBJ1-2,-,-,TGTGCCAGTAGTATAGATCTGGGAAGAGGGTACGGCTACACCTTC,CASSIDLGRGYGYTF
TRBV7-2,TRBJ2-5,TRBD2,-,TGTGCCAGCAGCGACTTTCCGGGACTAGATCTGGAGACCCAGTACTTC,CASSDFPGLDLETQYF
TRBV29-1,TRBJ1-5,-,-,TGCAGCGTTACCTACAGAGATAGCAATCAGCCCCAGCATTTT,CSVTYRDSNQPQHF
TRBV27,TRBJ2-2,TRBD1,once,TGTGCCAGCAGTGCAGACAGGGGGCCGGACACCGGGGAGCTGTTTTTT,CASSADRGPDTGELFF
TRBV20-1,TRBJ2-5,-,-,TGCAGTGCTAGACGTGAGACCCAGTACTTC,CSARRETQYF
TRBV7-2,TRBJ1-1,-,once,TGTGCCAGCATGGACAGCGCTTACACTGAAGCTTTCTTT,CASMDSAYTEAFF
TRBV28,TRBJ1-6,-,-,TGTGCCAGCGGGGGTGGCAGGGCAGGGGATAATTCACCCCTCCACTTT,CASGGGRAGDNSPLHF
TRBV6-5,TRBJ1-2,TRBD1,few,TGTGCCAGCAGTTACACGACAGGGACTCATGGCTACACCTTC,CASSYTTGTHGYTF
TRBV25-1,TRBJ2-5,-,-,TGTGCCAGCAGTCTATCGGCAGCCTCGAGGCAAGAGACCCAGTACTTC,CASSLSAASRQETQYF
TRBV25-1,TRBJ2-7,-,-,TGTGCCAGCAGTGAAAAAGCGAACGAGCAGTACTTC,CASSEKANEQYF
TRBV5-4,TRBJ2-3,TRBD2,-,TGTGCCAGCAGCTCCGGACTAGCGGGGTTAAGCACAGATACGCAGTATTTT,CASSSGLAGLSTDTQYF
TRBV28,TRBJ2-3,-,-,TGTGCCAGCAGTTTTAGGGGCCTGGGCACAGATACGCAGTATTTT,CASSFRGLGTDTQYF
TRBV30,TRBJ2-7,TRBD1,-,TGTGCCTGGAGGGCCCCCAACCGGGACAGCTACTACGAGCAGTACTTC,CAWRAPNRDSYYEQYF